Shown below are 19 T cell receptor beta chains from a single sample sequenced in a study of regulatory T cells in long-lasting Graves disease. Stated time point: newly diagnosed GD, antithyroid drugs for less than 3 months. There was RNA extracted from PBMCs, and the TCR library was made from it. Through Arm-PCR of CDR3 regions and iRepertoire HTBI primers, TCR beta libraries were built. TCRdb itself ran the multiplex PCR reads through MiXCR, one entry per CDR3 protein. Of fewer than 650,000 distinct CDR3 sequences listed, about 16% were seen once; the top ten hold 12%. A further study also used this sample, focusing on T cells in Graves' hyperthyroidism and ophthalmopathy.

The sequencing used peripheral blood mononuclear cells (PBMCs), collected at new diagnosis, from a patient treated with antithyroid drugs. Receptors originate from a man aged 18 to 30 with Graves disease.

This clonotype was observed a few times. Its ends do not fully match the called genes, so a read error is possible. The chain has TRBV10-3 and TRBJ2-6; D ambiguous. Germline CDR1 reads ENHRY; CDR2 reads SYGVKD. This CDR3 comprises 15 residues. The CDR3 nucleotides read TGTGCCATCGGTGAGCAGGACTCTGGGGCCAACGTCCTGACTTTC. Residues: CAIGEQDSGANVLTF.

The gene calls are TRBV7-3 and TRBJ2-2; 12 positions match TRBD2. The CDR3 is made up of 16 amino acids. V shed 5 bases and J 6 bases; nucleotides not matched to a gene: 7. Germline assignment: CDR1 SGHTA and CDR2 FQGTGA. DNA for the CDR3: TGTGCCAGCAGCGTGCTAGCGGGAGGGCCCCCCGGGGAGCTGTTTTTT. Residues: CASSVLAGGPPGELFF.

This clonotype was picked up many times. This chain uses TRBV3-1 with TRBJ2-1, with 7 bases lining up with TRBD1. J was trimmed by 9 bases and V by 6 bases; bases with no gene match: 14. Per the germline V gene, CDR1 is LGHDT and CDR2 is YNNKEL (reference sequence). The CDR3 is 15 amino acids. This CDR3 is CASRRADRISTEQFF. The CDR3 DNA follows: TGTGCCAGCAGACGAGCGGACAGGATATCTACTGAGCAGTTCTTC.

In regard to this clonotype: A much larger clone differs by one base, so this may be a read error. The gene calls are TRBV11-2 and TRBJ2-3; no clear D. Trimming shortened V by 5 bases and J by 3 bases, and 18 bases separated the two germline ends. This CDR3 is built from 16 residues. Germline assignment: CDR1 SGHAT and CDR2 FQNNGV. CDR3 amino acids: CASSPPLRVGTDTQYF. Written as DNA, the CDR3 is TGTGCCAGCAGCCCTCCGCTAAGAGTGGGGACAGATACGCAGTATTTT.

On this clonotype: Sequence at one end of the junction differs from germline and may be a read error. V usage is TRBV25-1 and J usage is TRBJ1-2, with a possible D match to TRBD1 (5 bases). Germline-derived CDR1 and CDR2 are MGHDK and SYGVNS. The CDR3 is made up of 14 amino acids. The CDR3 DNA reads as TGTGCCAGCAGCCCCTCCCTGGGGCCCTATGGCTACGCCTTC. It yields the protein CASSPSLGPYGYAF.

At least ten counts were recorded for this clonotype. The rearrangement uses TRBV5-5 and TRBJ1-1; D uncertain. The V end lost 2 bases, the J end lost 3 bases, and 11 bases lay between the germline ends. The CDR3 is 14 residues long. Germline-derived CDR1 and CDR2 are SGHKS and YYEKEE (reference sequence). CDR3 in amino acids: CASSFGQAYTEAFF. Written as DNA, the CDR3 is TGTGCCAGCAGCTTCGGGCAGGCCTACACTGAAGCTTTCTTT.

The chain recombines TRBV15 with TRBJ1-6, with D uncertain. CDR1 is LNHNV and CDR2 is YYDKDF in the germline V gene (reference sequence). Trimming removed 1 base at V and 8 bases at J, with 9 bases between. The CDR3 is 14 residues long. CDR3 residues: CATSRGFGDSPLHF. The CDR3 region has the DNA TGTGCCACCAGCAGAGGCTTCGGGGATTCACCCCTCCACTTT.

This chain links TRBV5-1 with TRBJ2-7; a weak D match, TRBD2 (5 bases). Germline-derived CDR1 and CDR2 are SGHRS and YFSETQ. This CDR3 has 17 amino acids. V shed 3 bases and J shed 4 bases, with 23 bases lying between them. CDR3 DNA: TGCGCCAGCAGCTCCGGAGGCCGGACCCCTAGATCATACGAGCAGTACTTC. Protein: CASSSGGRTPRSYEQYF.

This clonotype came up a few times. This chain connects TRBV9 to TRBJ2-1, with 8 positions matching TRBD1. The CDR3 runs to 16 residues. Germline CDR1 is SGDLS and CDR2 is YYNGEE. The V segment lost 0 bases and the J segment 4 bases; nucleotides outside the gene matches: 6. CDR3: CASSVVGTGAYNEQFF. Here the CDR3 DNA reads TGTGCCAGCAGCGTAGTGGGGACAGGTGCTTACAATGAGCAGTTCTTC.

There are a few counts of this clonotype. This chain connects TRBV5-1 to TRBJ2-5, with D possibly TRBD2 on 5 matching bases. The CDR3 is 14 residues long. Germline assignment: CDR1 SGHRS and CDR2 YFSETQ. V was clipped by 6 bases and J by 5 bases, with 17 bases between them. This CDR3 reads CASNSGSEEETQYF. Written as DNA, the CDR3 is TGCGCCAGCAATTCGGGGTCTGAAGAGGAGACCCAGTACTTC. The full variable domain, in which reference TRBV5-1 and TRBJ2-5 provide the parts outside the CDR3, is KAGVTQTPRYLIKTRGQQVTLSCSPISGHRSVSWYQQTPGQGLQFLFEYFSETQRNKGNFPGRFSGRQFSNSRSEMNVSTLELGDSALYLCASNSGSEEETQYFGPGTRLLVL.

This clonotype was recorded at least ten times. The CDR3 region has the DNA TGCAGTGCTAGAGATGGGCGGGCTCAAGAGACCCAGTACTTC. This sequence encodes CSARDGRAQETQYF. The chain links TRBV20-1 to TRBJ2-5, with D perhaps matching TRBD2 (5 bases). Germline-derived CDR1 and CDR2 are DFQATT and SNEGSKA (reference sequence). V was cut by 0 bases and J by 2 bases, with 10 bases left in between. The CDR3 has 14 residues.

This clonotype showed up many times. The chain has TRBV20-1 and TRBJ2-1, with D possibly being TRBD1 or TRBD2 (5 bases each). Trimming stripped 1 base from V and 13 bases from J, with 20 bases between. Germline CDR1 is DFQATT and CDR2 is SNEGSKA (reference sequence). The CDR3 covers 14 residues. The CDR3: CSARAPGRSPIQFF. Written as DNA, the CDR3 is TGCAGTGCTAGAGCACCGGGACGGTCGCCCATTCAGTTCTTC.

The V gene is TRBV27, the J gene TRBJ2-4; 8 bases are shared with TRBD2. The CDR3 loop spans 16 amino acids. After removal of 2 bases from V and 1 base from J, the junction contained 4 bases not matched to a gene. Germline CDR1 reads MNHEY; CDR2 reads SMNVEV (reference sequence). The CDR3 loop is CASSLRAGGAKNIQYF. CDR3 in DNA: TGTGCCAGCAGTTTAAGGGCGGGAGGTGCCAAAAACATTCAGTACTTC.

This clonotype was counted at least ten times. This sequence joins TRBV28 and TRBJ2-2; D is perhaps TRBD1 (6 bases). Trimming pared 3 bases from V and 5 bases from J, leaving 13 bases between. CDR1 and CDR2 (germline): MDHEN, SYDVKM. This CDR3 has 15 amino acids. This CDR3 reads CASSLGRGWTGELFF. The CDR3 DNA follows: TGTGCCAGCAGTTTGGGCAGGGGTTGGACCGGGGAGCTGTTTTTT.

V is TRBV29-1 and J is TRBJ2-3; D possibly corresponds to TRBD1 (7 bases). Trimming removed 7 bases from V and 1 base from J, with 18 bases in between. The CDR3 is 15 amino acids. The V gene's germline CDR1 is SQVTM and CDR2 ANQGSEA. The CDR3 nucleotides read TGCAGCGCCGCCCCAGGGGGGAGAGGCACAGATACGCAGTATTTT. Its protein product is CSAAPGGRGTDTQYF.

This clonotype was seen many times. The V gene is TRBV27, the J gene TRBJ1-2; 11 nucleotides agree with TRBD1. The length of the CDR3 is 14 residues. Trimming removed 10 bases from V and 4 bases from J; junction bases left unmatched: 8. Germline V gene lookup returns CDR1 MNHEY and CDR2 SMNVEV (reference sequence). CDR3 nucleotide sequence: TGTGCCACCCGGACAGGGGGCGACGGCTATGGCTACACCTTC. Residues: CATRTGGDGYGYTF.

This clonotype was seen repeatedly, ten times or more. V is TRBV20-1 and J is TRBJ2-5, with no clear D. V lost 3 bases and J lost 2, with 7 bases in between. The CDR3 is made up of 12 amino acids. CDR1 and CDR2 (germline): DFQATT, SNEGSKA (reference sequence). CDR3 region: CSASGYQETQYF. The DNA for the CDR3 is TGCAGTGCTAGCGGGTATCAAGAGACCCAGTACTTC.

The gene calls are TRBV28 and TRBJ2-3, with 9 bases matching TRBD2. V was clipped by 3 bases and J by 4 bases; unmatched bases: 5. Germline-derived CDR1 and CDR2 are MDHEN and SYDVKM. This CDR3 region has 15 residues. The CDR3 DNA is TGTGCCAGCAGTTTGATTAGCGGGGGATCAGATACGCAGTATTTT. It is translated as CASSLISGGSDTQYF.

In its sample, this clonotype was seen many times. This chain joins TRBV6-1 and TRBJ2-7, with D maybe TRBD2 (5 bases). Germline V gene sequence: CDR1 MNHNS, CDR2 SASEGT. CDR3 length equals 15 residues. V lost 7 bases and J 2 bases, leaving 18 bases between the germline ends. CDR3 amino acids: CASKALTGSPYEQYF. Here the CDR3 DNA reads TGTGCCAGCAAAGCGTTAACGGGAAGTCCCTACGAGCAGTACTTC.